This TCR beta chain was sequenced during a study of early stage breast cancer tumors. Study as a whole: Samples were sequenced at about 9.9-fold average coverage.

Per the germline V gene, CDR1 is MDHEN and CDR2 is SYDVKM. V shed 5 bases and J 2 bases; nucleotides not matched to a gene: 3. The CDR3 runs 13 residues. Only in-frame clones appear in the TCRdb table, and some are missing; sequencing was by immunoSEQ multiplex PCR. The sample consists of 8,500 to 10,000 clones, more than 60% of them appearing once. Remarks on this clone: Its specificity is not known.

Overall study results and limits: Compared with adjacent normal breast, tumors showed 2 to 2.5-fold denser, more clonal T cells. Comparing each tissue with blood distinguished tumor from normal in about 90% of the 16 patients.

The chain links TRBV28 to TRBJ2-7, with 7 positions matching TRBD2. This sequence was found in a person in their forties with breast cancer. The sample taken for sequencing was normal breast tissue next to the tumor. The CDR3 bases are TGTGCCAGCAGTCCTAGCGGTCCCTACGAGCAGTACTTC. It yields the protein CASSPSGPYEQYF.